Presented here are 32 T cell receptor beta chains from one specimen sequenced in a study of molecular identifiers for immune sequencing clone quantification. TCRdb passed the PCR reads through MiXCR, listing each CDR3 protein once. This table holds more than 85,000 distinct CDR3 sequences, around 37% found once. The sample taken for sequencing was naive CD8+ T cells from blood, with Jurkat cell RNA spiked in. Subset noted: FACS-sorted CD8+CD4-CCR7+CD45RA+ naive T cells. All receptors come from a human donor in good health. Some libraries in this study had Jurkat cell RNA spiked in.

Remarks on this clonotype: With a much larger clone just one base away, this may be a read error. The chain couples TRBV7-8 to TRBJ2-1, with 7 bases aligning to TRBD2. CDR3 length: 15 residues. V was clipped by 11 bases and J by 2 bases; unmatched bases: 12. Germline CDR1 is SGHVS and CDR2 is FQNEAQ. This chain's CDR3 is CASREERNTYNEQFF. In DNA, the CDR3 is TGTGCCTCACGGGAGGAGCGGAACACCTACAATGAGCAGTTCTTC.

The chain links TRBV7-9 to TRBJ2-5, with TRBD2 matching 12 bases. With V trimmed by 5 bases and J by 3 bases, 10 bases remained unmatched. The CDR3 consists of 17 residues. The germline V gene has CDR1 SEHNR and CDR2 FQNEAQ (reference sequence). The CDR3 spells CASSVGLAGGGEETQYF. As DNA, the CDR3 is TGTGCCAGCAGCGTGGGACTAGCGGGTGGAGGGGAAGAGACCCAGTACTTC.

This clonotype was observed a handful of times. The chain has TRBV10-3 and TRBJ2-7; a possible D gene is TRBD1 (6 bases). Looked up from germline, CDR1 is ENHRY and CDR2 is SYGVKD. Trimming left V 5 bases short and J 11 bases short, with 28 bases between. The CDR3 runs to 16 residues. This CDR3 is CAISPAGVRGRIDEYF. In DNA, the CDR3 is TGTGCCATCAGTCCGGCAGGGGTTCGAGGCCGGATTGACGAGTACTTC.

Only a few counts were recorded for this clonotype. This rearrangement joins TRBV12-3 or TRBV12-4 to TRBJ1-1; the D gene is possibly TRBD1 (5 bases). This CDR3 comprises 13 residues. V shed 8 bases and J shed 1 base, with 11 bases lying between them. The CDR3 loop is CASDGTKNTEAFF. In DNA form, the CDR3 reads TGTGCCAGCGACGGGACGAAGAACACTGAAGCTTTCTTT.

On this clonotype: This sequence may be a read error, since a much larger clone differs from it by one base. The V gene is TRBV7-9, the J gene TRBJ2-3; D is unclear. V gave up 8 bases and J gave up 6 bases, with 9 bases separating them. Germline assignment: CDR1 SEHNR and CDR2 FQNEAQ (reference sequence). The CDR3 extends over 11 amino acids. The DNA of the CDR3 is TGTGCCAGCGAGAGTTTTGATACGCAGTATTTT. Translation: CASESFDTQYF.

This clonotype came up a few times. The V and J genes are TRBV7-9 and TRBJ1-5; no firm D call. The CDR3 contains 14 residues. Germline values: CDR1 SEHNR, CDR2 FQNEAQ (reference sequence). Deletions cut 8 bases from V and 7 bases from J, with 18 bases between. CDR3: CASSESGKGQPQHF. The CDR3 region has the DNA TGTGCCAGCTCCGAAAGTGGTAAAGGGCAGCCCCAGCATTTT.

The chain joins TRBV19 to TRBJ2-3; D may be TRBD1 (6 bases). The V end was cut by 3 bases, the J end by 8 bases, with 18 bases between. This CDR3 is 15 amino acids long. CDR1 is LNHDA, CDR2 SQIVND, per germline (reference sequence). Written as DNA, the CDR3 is TGTGCCAGTAGTATTTCAGGGGATGTGAGGACTACGCAGTATTTT. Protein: CASSISGDVRTTQYF.

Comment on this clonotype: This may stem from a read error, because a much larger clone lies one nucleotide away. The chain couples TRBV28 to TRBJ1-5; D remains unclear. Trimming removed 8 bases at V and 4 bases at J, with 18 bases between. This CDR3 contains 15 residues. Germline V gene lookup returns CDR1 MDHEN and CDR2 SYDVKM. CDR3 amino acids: CASCSGRVGNQPQHF. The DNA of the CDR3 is TGTGCCAGCTGTTCTGGTCGAGTCGGGAATCAGCCCCAGCATTTT. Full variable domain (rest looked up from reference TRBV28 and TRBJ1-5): DVKVTQSSRYLVKRTGEKVFLECVQDMDHENMFWYRQDPGLGLRLIYFSYDVKMKEKGDIPEGYSVSREKKERFSLILESASTNQTSMYLCASCSGRVGNQPQHFGDGTRLSIL.

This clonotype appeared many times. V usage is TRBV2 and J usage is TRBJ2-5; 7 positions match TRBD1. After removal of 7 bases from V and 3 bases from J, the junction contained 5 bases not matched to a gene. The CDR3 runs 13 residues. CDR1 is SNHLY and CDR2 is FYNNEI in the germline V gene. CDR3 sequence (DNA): TGTGCCAGCAATGGACAGGCCGAAGAGACCCAGTACTTC. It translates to CASNGQAEETQYF. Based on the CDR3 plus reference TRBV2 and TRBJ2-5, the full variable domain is EPEVTQTPSHQVTQMGQEVILRCVPISNHLYFYWYRQILGQKVEFLVSFYNNEISEKSEIFDDQFSVERPDGSNFTLKIRSTKLEDSAMYFCASNGQAEETQYFGPGTRLLVL.

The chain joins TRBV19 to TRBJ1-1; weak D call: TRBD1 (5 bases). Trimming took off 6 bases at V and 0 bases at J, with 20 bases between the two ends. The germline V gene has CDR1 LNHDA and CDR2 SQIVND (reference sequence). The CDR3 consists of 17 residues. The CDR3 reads CASRTTDAGTVNTEAFF. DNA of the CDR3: TGTGCCAGTAGGACGACCGACGCCGGGACGGTGAACACTGAAGCTTTCTTT.

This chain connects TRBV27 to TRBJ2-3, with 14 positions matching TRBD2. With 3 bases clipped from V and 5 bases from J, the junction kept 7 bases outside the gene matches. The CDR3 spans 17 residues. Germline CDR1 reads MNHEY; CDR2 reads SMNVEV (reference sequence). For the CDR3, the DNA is TGTGCCAGCAGTTTCTCAGGACTAGCGGGAGGTTTAGATACGCAGTATTTT. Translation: CASSFSGLAGGLDTQYF.

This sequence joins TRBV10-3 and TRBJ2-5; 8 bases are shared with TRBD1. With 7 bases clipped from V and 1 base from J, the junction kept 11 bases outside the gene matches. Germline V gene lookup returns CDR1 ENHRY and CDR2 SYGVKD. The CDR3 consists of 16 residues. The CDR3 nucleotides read TGTGCCATCACCCAAGACCCAGGGGGCCTCCAAGAGACCCAGTACTTC. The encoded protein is CAITQDPGGLQETQYF.

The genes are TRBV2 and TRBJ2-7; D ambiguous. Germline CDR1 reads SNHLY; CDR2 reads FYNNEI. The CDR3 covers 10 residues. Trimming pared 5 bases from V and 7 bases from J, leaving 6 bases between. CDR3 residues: CASSLGEQYF. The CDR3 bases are TGTGCCAGCAGTCTCGGGGAGCAGTACTTC.

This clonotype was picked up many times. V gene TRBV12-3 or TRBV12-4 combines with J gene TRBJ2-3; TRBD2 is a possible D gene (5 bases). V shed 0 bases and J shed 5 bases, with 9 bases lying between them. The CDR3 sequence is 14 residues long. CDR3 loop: CASSLASAGDTQYF. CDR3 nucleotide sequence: TGTGCCAGCAGTTTAGCTAGCGCAGGAGATACGCAGTATTTT.

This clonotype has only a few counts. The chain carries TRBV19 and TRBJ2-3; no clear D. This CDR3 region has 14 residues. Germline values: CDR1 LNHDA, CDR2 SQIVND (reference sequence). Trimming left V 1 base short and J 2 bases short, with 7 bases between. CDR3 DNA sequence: TGTGCCAGTAGTATAGCTCTAAACACAGATACGCAGTATTTT. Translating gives CASSIALNTDTQYF.

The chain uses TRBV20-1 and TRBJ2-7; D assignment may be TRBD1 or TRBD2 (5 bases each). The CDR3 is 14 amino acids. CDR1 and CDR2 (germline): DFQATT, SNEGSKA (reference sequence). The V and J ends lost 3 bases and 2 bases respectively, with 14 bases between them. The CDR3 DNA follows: TGCAGTGCTAGCCCACGGGACCCTACCTACGAGCAGTACTTC. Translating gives CSASPRDPTYEQYF.

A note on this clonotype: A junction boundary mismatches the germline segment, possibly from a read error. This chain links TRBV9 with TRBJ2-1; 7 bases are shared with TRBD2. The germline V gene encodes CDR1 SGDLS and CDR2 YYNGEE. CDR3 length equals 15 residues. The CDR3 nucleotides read TGTGCCAGCAGCGTCGCGGGGGACTCCTACAATGCGCAGTTCTTC. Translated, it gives CASSVAGDSYNAQFF.

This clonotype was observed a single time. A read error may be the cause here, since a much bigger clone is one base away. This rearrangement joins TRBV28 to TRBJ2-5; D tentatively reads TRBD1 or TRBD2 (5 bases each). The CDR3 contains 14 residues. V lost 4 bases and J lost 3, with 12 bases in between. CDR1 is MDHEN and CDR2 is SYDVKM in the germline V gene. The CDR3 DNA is TGTGCCAGCAGTTCTGCGCTGGGGGAAGAGACCCAGTACTTC. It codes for CASSSALGEETQYF.

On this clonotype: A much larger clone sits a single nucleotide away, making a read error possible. CDR3 protein: CASSSDRTLTF. CDR3 coding DNA: TGTGCCAGCAGTTCCGACCGGACCCTTACCTTC. This chain links TRBV6-6 with TRBJ2-7; no firm D call. This CDR3 has 11 residues. Germline V CDR1 and CDR2: MNHNY, SVGAGI (reference sequence).

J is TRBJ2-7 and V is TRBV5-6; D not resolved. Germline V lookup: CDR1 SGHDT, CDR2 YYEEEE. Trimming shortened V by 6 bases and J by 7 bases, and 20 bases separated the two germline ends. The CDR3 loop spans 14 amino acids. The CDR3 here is CASTNGRGPWEQYF. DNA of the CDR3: TGTGCCAGCACCAACGGACGCGGTCCGTGGGAGCAGTACTTC. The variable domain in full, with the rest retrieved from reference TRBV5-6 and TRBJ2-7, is DAGVTQSPTHLIKTRGQQVTLRCSPKSGHDTVSWYQQALGQGPQFIFQYYEEEERQRGNFPDRFSGHQFPNYSSELNVNALLLGDSALYLCASTNGRGPWEQYFGPGTRLTVT.

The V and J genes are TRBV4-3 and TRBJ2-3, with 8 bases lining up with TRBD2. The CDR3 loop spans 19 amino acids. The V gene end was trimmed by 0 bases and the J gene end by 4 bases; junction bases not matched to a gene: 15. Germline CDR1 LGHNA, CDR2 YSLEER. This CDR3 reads CASSQDPAGSGSWADTQYF. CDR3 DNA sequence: TGCGCCAGCAGCCAAGATCCCGCTGGGAGCGGGAGTTGGGCAGATACGCAGTATTTT.

The CDR3 DNA reads as TGCGCCAGCAGCCAAGAAGGGGGGATCGGGGTCTACGAGCAGTACTTC. This gives the protein CASSQEGGIGVYEQYF. The gene calls are TRBV4-1 and TRBJ2-7, with D tentatively TRBD1 or TRBD2 (6 bases each). This CDR3 is built from 16 residues. Germline V gene data show CDR1 as MGHRA and CDR2 as YSYEKL. Trimming took 0 bases from V and 3 from J, leaving 15 bases between them.

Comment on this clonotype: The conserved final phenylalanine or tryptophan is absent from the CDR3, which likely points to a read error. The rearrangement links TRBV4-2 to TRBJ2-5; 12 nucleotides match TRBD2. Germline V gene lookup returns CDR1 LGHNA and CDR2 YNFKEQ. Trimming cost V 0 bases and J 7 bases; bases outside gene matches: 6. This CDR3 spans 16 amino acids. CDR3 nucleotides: TGTGCCAGCAGCCAAGAATCCAGGGGACTAGCGGGGACCCAGTACTAC. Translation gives CASSQESRGLAGTQYY.

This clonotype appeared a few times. CDR3 loop: CASSYSIRTGLYQPQHF. CDR3 DNA sequence: TGTGCCAGCAGTTACTCGATTAGGACAGGGCTGTATCAGCCCCAGCATTTT. This chain joins TRBV6-2 or TRBV6-3 and TRBJ1-5; TRBD1 agrees at 8 bases. The junction had 9 bases not matched to a gene; V was cut back by 0 bases and J by 5 bases. The CDR3 has 17 residues. Germline-derived CDR1 and CDR2 are MNHEY and SVGEGT.

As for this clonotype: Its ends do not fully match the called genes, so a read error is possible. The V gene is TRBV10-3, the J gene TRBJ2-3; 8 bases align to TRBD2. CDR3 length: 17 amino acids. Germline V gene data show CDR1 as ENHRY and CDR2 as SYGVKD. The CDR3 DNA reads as TGTGCCATCAGTGAGTCCGGATGGCGGGAGGAAACAGATACGCAGAATTTT. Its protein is CAISESGWREETDTQNF.

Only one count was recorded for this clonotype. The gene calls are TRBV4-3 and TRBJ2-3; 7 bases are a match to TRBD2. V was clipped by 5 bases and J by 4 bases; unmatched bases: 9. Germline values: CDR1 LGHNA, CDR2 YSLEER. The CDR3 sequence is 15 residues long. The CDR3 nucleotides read TGCGCCAGCAGCGTTCGGGGAGGGAGCTCAGATACGCAGTATTTT. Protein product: CASSVRGGSSDTQYF.

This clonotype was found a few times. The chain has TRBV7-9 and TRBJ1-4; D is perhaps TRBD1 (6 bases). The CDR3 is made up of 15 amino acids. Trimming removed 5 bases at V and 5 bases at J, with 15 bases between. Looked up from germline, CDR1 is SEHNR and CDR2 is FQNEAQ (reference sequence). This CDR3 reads CASSGGTLRNEKLFF. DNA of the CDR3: TGTGCCAGCAGCGGCGGGACATTACGAAATGAAAAACTGTTTTTT.

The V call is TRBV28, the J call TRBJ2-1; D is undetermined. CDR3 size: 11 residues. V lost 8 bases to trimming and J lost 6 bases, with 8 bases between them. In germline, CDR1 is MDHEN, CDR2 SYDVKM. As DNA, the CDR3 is TGTGCCAGCCTATTGGGCAATGAGCAGTTCTTC. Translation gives CASLLGNEQFF.

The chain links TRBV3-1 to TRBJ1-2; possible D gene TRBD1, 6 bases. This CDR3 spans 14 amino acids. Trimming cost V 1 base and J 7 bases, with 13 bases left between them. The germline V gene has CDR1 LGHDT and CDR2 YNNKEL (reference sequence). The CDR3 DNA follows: TGTGCCAGCAGCCAAGTGGGGGGGCGCGGTGGCTACACCTTC. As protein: CASSQVGGRGGYTF. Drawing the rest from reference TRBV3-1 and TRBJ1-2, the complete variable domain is DTAVSQTPKYLVTQMGNDKSIKCEQNLGHDTMYWYKQDSKKFLKIMFSYNNKELIINETVPNRFSPKSPDKAHLNLHINSLELGDSAVYFCASSQVGGRGGYTFGSGTRLTVV.

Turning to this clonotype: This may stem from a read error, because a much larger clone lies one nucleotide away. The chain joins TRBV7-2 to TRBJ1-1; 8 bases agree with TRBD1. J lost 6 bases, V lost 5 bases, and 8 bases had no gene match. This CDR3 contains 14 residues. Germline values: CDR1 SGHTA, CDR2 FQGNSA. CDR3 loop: CASSPGTGVSEAFF. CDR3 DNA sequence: TGTGCCAGCAGCCCCGGGACAGGAGTCTCTGAAGCTTTCTTT.

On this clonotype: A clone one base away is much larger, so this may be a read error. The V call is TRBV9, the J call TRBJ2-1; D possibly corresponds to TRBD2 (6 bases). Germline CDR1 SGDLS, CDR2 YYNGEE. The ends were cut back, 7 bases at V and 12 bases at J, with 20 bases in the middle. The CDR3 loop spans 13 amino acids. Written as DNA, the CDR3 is TGTGCCAGCTGCCCGGGGACTGAGGTTGGGCAGTTCTTC. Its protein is CASCPGTEVGQFF. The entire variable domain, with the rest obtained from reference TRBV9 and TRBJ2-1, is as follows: DSGVTQTPKHLITATGQRVTLRCSPRSGDLSVYWYQQSLDQGLQFLIQYYNGEERAKGNILERFSAQQFPDLHSELNLSSLELGDSALYFCASCPGTEVGQFFGPGTRLTVL.

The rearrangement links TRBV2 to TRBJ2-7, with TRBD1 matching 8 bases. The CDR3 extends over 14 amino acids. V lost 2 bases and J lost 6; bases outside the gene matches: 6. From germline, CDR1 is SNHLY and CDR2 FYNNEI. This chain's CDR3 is CASSERTGYSEQYF. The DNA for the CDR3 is TGTGCCAGCAGTGAAAGGACAGGGTATAGCGAGCAGTACTTC. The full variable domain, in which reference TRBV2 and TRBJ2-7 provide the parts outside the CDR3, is EPEVTQTPSHQVTQMGQEVILRCVPISNHLYFYWYRQILGQKVEFLVSFYNNEISEKSEIFDDQFSVERPDGSNFTLKIRSTKLEDSAMYFCASSERTGYSEQYFGPGTRLTVT.